This is a list of T cell receptor beta chains from one sample in a study of blood T cell dynamics during melanoma immunotherapy. Assay: immunoSEQ multiplex PCR; the TCRdb copy retains only in-frame clones and omits some. The sample lists about 6,000 clones; 80% were seen once. Source: blood, taken from a patient treated with checkpoint blockade. These receptors came from a human donor with melanoma. CDR3s include the opening cysteine and the closing phenylalanine or tryptophan. D genes are given only for firm matches. Clone size is not always given. Where it is, it says once, few, many or a class for expanded clones.

v_gene	abundance	j_gene	d_gene	CDR3aa	CDR3nt
TRBV4-1	-	TRBJ2-5	TRBD1	CASSDQGAGAETQYF	TGCGCCAGCAGCGACCAGGGGGCAGGGGCGGAGACCCAGTACTTC
TRBV5-1	-	TRBJ1-1	-	CASSSNAEAFF	TGCGCCAGCAGTTCTAACGCAGAAGCTTTCTTT
TRBV20-1	-	TRBJ2-1	-	CSAREGVF	TGCAGTGCTAGAGAGGGTGTCTTC
TRBV9	-	TRBJ2-1	TRBD2	CASSVSGLGSNEQFF	TGTGCCAGCAGCGTATCGGGACTAGGCTCAAATGAGCAGTTCTTC
TRBV5-7	-	TRBJ2-1	-	CASSLHNLDWNEQFF	TGTGCCAGCAGCTTACATAACCTAGACTGGAATGAGCAGTTCTTC
TRBV27	-	TRBJ1-1	-	CASSQTRVSNTEAFF	TGTGCCAGCAGCCAAACGCGGGTCTCGAACACTGAAGCTTTCTTT
TRBV2	-	TRBJ2-7	TRBD1	CASRRTRDSRREQYF	TGTGCCAGCAGACGGACCCGGGACAGCAGGCGCGAGCAGTACTTC
TRBV9	-	TRBJ2-1	-	CASSVAGTSSYNEQFF	TGTGCCAGCAGCGTAGCGGGTACCAGCTCCTACAATGAGCAGTTCTTC
TRBV7-2	-	TRBJ1-5	-	CASSLSIGGEQPQHF	TGTGCCAGCAGCTTAAGTATCGGTGGGGAACAGCCCCAGCATTTT
TRBV6-6	-	TRBJ2-5	-	CASSSRTTAQETQYF	TGTGCCAGCAGTAGTCGCACGACAGCACAAGAGACCCAGTACTTC
TRBV28	-	TRBJ1-2	-	CASSMSHGYTF	TGTGCCAGCAGTATGAGCCATGGCTACACCTTC
TRBV27	-	TRBJ1-3	-	CASSLKVGNTIYF	TGTGCCAGCAGTTTGAAGGTGGGAAACACCATATATTTT
TRBV6-1	-	TRBJ2-1	TRBD1	CASLRGGESYNEQFF	TGTGCCAGCCTCCGAGGGGGCGAATCCTACAATGAGCAGTTCTTC
TRBV27	-	TRBJ2-1	-	CASSRPGGDNEQFF	TGTGCCAGCAGTCGGCCGGGTGGAGACAATGAGCAGTTCTTC
TRBV29-1	-	TRBJ2-5	-	CGQGMGETQYF	TGCGGTCAGGGAATGGGGGAGACCCAGTACTTC
TRBV18	-	TRBJ2-3	-	CASSPVTVKDTQYF	TGTGCCAGCTCACCAGTTACAGTCAAAGATACGCAGTATTTT
TRBV10-3	-	TRBJ2-5	-	CAISEGEETQYF	TGTGCCATCAGTGAGGGAGAAGAGACCCAGTACTTC
TRBV5-3	-	TRBJ1-5	-	CASRLAGSQPQHF	TGTGCCAGCAGGTTAGCGGGTAGTCAGCCCCAGCATTTT
TRBV14	-	TRBJ1-3	TRBD1	CASSPGQVGNTIYF	TGTGCCAGCAGCCCGGGACAGGTTGGAAACACCATATATTTT
TRBV18	-	TRBJ2-7	-	CASSPPGVLNEQYF	TGTGCCAGCTCACCACCCGGAGTGTTGAACGAGCAGTACTTC
TRBV11-2	once	TRBJ1-1	-	CASSSGRLDTEAFF	TGTGCCAGCAGCTCGGGGCGATTAGACACTGAAGCTTTCTTT
TRBV11-2	-	TRBJ2-5	TRBD2	CASSSSYGRVETQYF	TGTGCCAGCAGCTCCTCCTACGGGAGGGTAGAGACCCAGTACTTC
TRBV19	-	TRBJ2-5	TRBD2	CASSIGLAGGRETQYF	TGTGCCAGTAGTATCGGACTAGCGGGGGGGCGAGAGACCCAGTACTTC
TRBV7-3	-	TRBJ2-5	-	CASSPDTRETQYF	TGTGCCAGCAGCCCAGACACGAGGGAGACCCAGTACTTC